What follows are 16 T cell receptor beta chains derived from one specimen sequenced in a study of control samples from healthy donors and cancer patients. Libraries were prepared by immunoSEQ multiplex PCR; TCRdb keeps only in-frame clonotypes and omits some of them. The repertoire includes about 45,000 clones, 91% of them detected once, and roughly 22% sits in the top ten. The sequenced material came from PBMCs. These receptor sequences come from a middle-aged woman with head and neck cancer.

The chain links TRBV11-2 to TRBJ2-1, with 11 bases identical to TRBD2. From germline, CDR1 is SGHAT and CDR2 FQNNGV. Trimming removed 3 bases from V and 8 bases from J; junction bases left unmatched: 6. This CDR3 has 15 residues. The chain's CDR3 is CASSFSGRALDEQFF. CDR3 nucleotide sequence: TGTGCCAGCAGCTTTAGCGGGAGGGCCTTGGATGAGCAGTTCTTC.

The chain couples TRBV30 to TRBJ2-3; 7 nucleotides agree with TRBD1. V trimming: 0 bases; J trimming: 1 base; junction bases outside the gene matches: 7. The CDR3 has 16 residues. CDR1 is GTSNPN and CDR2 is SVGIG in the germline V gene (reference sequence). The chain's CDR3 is CAWSVLGQPGTDTQYF. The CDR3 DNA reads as TGTGCCTGGAGTGTACTGGGACAGCCCGGCACAGATACGCAGTATTTT.

CDR3 nucleotides: TGTGCCAGCAGCCAGGACAGTTCCAATCAGCCCCAGCATTTT. Its protein is CASSQDSSNQPQHF. The rearrangement links TRBV2 to TRBJ1-5, with a weak D call TRBD1 (6 bases). CDR1 SNHLY and CDR2 FYNNEI come from the germline V gene. The CDR3 covers 14 residues. Between the trimmed V and J ends, which lost 6 bases and 3 bases, there was a span of 12 bases.

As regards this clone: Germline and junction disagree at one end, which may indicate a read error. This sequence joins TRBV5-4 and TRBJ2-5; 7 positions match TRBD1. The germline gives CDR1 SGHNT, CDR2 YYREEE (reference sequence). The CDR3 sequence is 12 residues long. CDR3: CASSRKGDSSNF. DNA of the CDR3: TGTGCCAGCAGCCGGAAGGGGGACAGTTCAAACTTC.

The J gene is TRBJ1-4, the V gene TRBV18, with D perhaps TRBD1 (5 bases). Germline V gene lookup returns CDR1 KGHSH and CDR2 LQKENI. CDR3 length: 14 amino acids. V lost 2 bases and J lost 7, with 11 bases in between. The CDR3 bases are TGTGCCAGCTCACCAACGACAGCTACTGAAAAACTGTTTTTT. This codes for CASSPTTATEKLFF.

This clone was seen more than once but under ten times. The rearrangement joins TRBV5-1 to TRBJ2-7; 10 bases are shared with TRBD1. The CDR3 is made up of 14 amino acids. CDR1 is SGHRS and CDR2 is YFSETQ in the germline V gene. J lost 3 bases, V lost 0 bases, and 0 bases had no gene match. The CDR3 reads CASSLGTGGYEQYF. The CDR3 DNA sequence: TGCGCCAGCAGCTTGGGGACAGGGGGCTACGAGCAGTACTTC.

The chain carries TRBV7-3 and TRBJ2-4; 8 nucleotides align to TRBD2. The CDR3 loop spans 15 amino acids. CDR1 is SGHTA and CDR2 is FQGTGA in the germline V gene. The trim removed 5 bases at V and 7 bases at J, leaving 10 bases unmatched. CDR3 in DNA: TGTGCCAGCAGCCGAGCTGGGACTAGGGGGAACATTCAGTACTTC. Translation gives CASSRAGTRGNIQYF. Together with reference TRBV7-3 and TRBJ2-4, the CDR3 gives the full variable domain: GAGVSQTPSNKVTEKGKYVELRCDPISGHTALYWYRQSLGQGPEFLIYFQGTGAADDSGLPNDRFFAVRPEGSVSTLKIQRTERGDSAVYLCASSRAGTRGNIQYFGAGTRLSVL.

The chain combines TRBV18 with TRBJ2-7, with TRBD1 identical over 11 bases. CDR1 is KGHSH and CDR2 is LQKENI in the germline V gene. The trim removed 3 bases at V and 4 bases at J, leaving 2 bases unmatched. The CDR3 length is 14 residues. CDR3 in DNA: TGTGCCAGCTCACCGGGACAGGGGGTTTACGAGCAGTACTTC. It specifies CASSPGQGVYEQYF.

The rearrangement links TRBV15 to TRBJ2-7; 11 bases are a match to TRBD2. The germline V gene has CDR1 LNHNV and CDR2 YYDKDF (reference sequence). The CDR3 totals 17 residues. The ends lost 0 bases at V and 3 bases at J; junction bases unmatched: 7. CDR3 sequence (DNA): TGTGCCACCAGCAGAGATACTAGCGGGGGTACTGGCTACGAGCAGTACTTC. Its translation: CATSRDTSGGTGYEQYF.

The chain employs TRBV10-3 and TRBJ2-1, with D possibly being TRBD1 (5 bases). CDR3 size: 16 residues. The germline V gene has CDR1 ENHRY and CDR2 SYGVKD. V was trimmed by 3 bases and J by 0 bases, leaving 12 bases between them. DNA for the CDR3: TGTGCCATCAGTGACGACAGTTCAAACTCCTACAATGAGCAGTTCTTC. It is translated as CAISDDSSNSYNEQFF.

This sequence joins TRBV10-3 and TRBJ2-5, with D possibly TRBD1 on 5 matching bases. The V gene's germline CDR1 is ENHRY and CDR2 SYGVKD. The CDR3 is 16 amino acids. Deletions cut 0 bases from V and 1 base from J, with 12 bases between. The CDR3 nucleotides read TGTGCCATCAGTGAGTCGATGATCCAGGGCCAAGAGACCCAGTACTTC. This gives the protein CAISESMIQGQETQYF.

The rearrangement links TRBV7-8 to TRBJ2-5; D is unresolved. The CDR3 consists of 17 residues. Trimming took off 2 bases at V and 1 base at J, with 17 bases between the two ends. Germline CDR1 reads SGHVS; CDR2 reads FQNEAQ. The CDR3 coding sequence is TGTGCCAGCAGCTTACGACCCCCCACAGAGGCCCAAGAGACCCAGTACTTC. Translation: CASSLRPPTEAQETQYF.

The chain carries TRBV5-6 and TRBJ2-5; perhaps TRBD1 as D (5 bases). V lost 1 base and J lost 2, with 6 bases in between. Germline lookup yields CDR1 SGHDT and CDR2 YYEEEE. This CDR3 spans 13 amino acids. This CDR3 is CASSLHRQETQYF. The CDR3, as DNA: TGTGCCAGCAGCTTGCACAGGCAAGAGACCCAGTACTTC.

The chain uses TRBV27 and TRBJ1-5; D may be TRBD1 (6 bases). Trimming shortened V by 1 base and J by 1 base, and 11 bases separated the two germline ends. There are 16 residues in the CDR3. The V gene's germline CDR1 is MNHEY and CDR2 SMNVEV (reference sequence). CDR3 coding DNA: TGTGCCAGCAGTTTATGGGGGGCGGCGAGCAATCAGCCCCAGCATTTT. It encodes CASSLWGAASNQPQHF.

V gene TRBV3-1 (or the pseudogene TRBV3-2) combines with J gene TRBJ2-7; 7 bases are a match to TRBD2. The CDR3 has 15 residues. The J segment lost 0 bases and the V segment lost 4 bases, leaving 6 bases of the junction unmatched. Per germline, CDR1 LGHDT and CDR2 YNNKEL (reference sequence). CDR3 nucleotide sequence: TGTGCCAGCAGCCTGGGGGGGTCCCCCTCCTACGAGCAGTACTTC. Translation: CASSLGGSPSYEQYF.

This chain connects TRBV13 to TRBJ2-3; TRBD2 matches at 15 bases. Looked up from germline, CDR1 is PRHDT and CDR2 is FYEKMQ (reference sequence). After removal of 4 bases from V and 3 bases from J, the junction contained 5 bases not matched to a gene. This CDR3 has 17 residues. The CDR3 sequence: CASSSPGTSGRTDTQYF. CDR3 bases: TGTGCCAGCAGCTCTCCCGGGACTAGCGGGAGGACAGATACGCAGTATTTT.